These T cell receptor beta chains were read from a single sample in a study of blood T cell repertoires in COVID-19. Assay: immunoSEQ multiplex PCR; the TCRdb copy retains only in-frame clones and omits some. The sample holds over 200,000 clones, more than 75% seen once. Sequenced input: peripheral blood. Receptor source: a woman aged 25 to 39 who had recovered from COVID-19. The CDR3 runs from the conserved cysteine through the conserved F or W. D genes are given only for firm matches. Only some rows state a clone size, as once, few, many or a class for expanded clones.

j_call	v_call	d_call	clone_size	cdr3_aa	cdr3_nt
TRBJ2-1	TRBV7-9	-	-	CAGRADSYNEQFF	TGTGCCGGCAGGGCCGACTCCTACAATGAGCAGTTCTTC
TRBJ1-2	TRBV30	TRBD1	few	CAWSPHRGRNGYTF	TGTGCCTGGAGTCCTCACAGGGGGCGGAATGGCTACACCTTC
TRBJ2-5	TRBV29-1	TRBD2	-	CSARTSGGQEAQYF	TGCAGCGCCCGGACTAGCGGGGGCCAAGAGGCCCAGTACTTC
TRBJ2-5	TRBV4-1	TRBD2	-	CASSHLTSGGETQYF	TGCGCCAGCAGCCACCTGACTAGCGGGGGAGAGACCCAGTACTTC
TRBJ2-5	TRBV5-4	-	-	CASGGGGTETQYF	TGTGCCAGCGGTGGGGGGGGCACCGAGACCCAGTACTTC
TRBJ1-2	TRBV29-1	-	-	CSVEEVRGNYGYTF	TGCAGCGTTGAAGAAGTCAGGGGCAACTATGGCTACACCTTC
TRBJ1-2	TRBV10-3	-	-	CAISEKGQLGLSSYTF	TGTGCCATCAGTGAAAAAGGACAATTAGGTCTATCATCCTACACCTTC
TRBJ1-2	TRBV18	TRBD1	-	CASSLLSTGTAAYGYTF	TGTGCCAGCTCACTACTATCTACCGGGACAGCGGCCTATGGCTACACCTTC
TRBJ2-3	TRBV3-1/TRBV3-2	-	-	CASSQEGAMSTDTQYF	TGTGCCAGCAGCCAAGAGGGGGCCATGAGCACAGATACGCAGTATTTT
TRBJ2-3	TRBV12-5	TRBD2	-	CASGLGGLAGGVTDTQYF	TGTGCTAGTGGTTTGGGAGGACTAGCGGGGGGAGTAACAGATACGCAGTATTTT
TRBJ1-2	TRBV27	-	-	CASSLSGGGYGYTF	TGTGCCAGCAGTTTATCCGGGGGAGGTTATGGCTACACCTTC
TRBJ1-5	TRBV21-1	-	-	CASSTGVQPQHF	TGTGCCAGCAGTACAGGGGTTCAGCCCCAGCATTTT
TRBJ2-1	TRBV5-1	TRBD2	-	CASSFSGGAGNEQFF	TGCGCCAGCAGCTTTAGCGGGGGGGCGGGCAATGAGCAGTTCTTC
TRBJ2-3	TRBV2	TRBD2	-	CATMGGDTQYF	TGTGCCACGATGGGGGGGGATACGCAGTATTTT
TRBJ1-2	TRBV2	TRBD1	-	CASTVHTGESGYTF	TGTGCCAGCACTGTGCATACAGGGGAAAGTGGCTACACCTTC
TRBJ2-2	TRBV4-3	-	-	CASSLEGGNTGELFF	TGCGCCAGCAGCCTAGAGGGGGGGAACACCGGGGAGCTGTTTTTT
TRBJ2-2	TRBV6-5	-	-	CASRGLGGNTGELFF	TGTGCCAGCAGGGGTCTGGGGGGGAACACCGGGGAGCTGTTTTTT
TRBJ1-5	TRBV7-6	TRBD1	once	CASSLGTGPVPNQPQHF	TGTGCCAGCAGCTTAGGGACAGGACCTGTACCTAATCAGCCCCAGCATTTT
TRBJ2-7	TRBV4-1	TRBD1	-	CASRLGTGGSYEQYF	TGCGCCAGCAGACTTGGGACAGGGGGCTCCTACGAGCAGTACTTC
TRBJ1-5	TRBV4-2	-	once	CASSQEGRDQPQHF	TGTGCCAGCAGCCAAGAAGGGAGGGATCAGCCCCAGCATTTT
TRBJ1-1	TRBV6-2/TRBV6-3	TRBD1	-	CASSYWTGETEAFF	TGTGCCAGCAGTTACTGGACAGGGGAGACTGAAGCTTTCTTT
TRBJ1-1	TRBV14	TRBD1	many	CASSPRIQQGSTEAFF	TGTGCCAGCAGCCCCCGCATTCAACAGGGGAGCACTGAAGCTTTCTTT
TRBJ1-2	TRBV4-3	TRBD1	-	CASSQVAGQSGYTF	TGCGCCAGCAGCCAAGTGGCGGGACAGTCGGGCTACACCTTC
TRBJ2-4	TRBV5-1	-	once	CASSSAPGLAKNIQYF	TGCGCCAGCAGCTCAGCCCCAGGGCTAGCCAAAAACATTCAGTACTTC
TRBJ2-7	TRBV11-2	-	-	CASSLESSSYEQYF	TGTGCCAGCAGCTTAGAATCTAGCTCCTACGAGCAGTACTTC
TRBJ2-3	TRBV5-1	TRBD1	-	CASSLGGTGADTQYF	TGCGCCAGCAGCTTGGGAGGGACAGGAGCAGATACGCAGTATTTT
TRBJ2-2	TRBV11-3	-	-	CASSLGYGGGELFF	TGTGCCAGCAGCTTAGGTTACGGTGGCGGGGAGCTGTTTTTT
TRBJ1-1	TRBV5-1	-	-	CASSSNDRTNTEAFF	TGCGCCAGCAGTAGCAACGACAGGACGAACACTGAAGCTTTCTTT
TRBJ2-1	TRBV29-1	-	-	CSALTGSGEQFF	TGCAGCGCTCTAACAGGGTCGGGTGAGCAGTTCTTC
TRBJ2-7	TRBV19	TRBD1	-	CASSMGQGRPYEQYF	TGTGCCAGTAGTATGGGACAGGGAAGGCCCTACGAGCAGTACTTC
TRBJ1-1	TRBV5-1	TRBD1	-	CASGQGRNTEAFF	TGCGCCAGCGGACAGGGGAGGAACACTGAAGCTTTCTTT
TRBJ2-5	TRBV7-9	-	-	CASSSHRGPGGETQYF	TGTGCCAGCAGTTCCCATCGCGGGCCGGGCGGAGAGACCCAGTACTTC
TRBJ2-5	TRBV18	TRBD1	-	CASSPPGQGGETQYF	TGTGCCAGCTCACCACCGGGACAGGGGGGTGAGACCCAGTACTTC
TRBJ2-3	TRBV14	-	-	CASSPDRGRDTQYF	TGTGCCAGCAGTCCGGACCGGGGGAGGGATACGCAGTATTTT
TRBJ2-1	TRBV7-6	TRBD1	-	CASSFGGQGAWNEQFF	TGTGCCAGCAGCTTTGGGGGACAGGGGGCTTGGAATGAGCAGTTCTTC
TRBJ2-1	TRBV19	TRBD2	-	CASSTDGGLGPNEQFF	TGTGCCAGTAGCACGGACGGCGGACTAGGTCCCAATGAGCAGTTCTTC
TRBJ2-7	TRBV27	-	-	CASSLAAGGPYEQYF	TGTGCCAGCAGTTTAGCGGCAGGGGGGCCCTACGAGCAGTACTTC
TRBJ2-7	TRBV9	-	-	CASSVQGSGRYEQYF	TGTGCCAGCAGCGTACAGGGGTCGGGTCGGTACGAGCAGTACTTC
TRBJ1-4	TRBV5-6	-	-	CASSFKVPSGEKLFF	TGTGCCAGCAGCTTTAAGGTTCCCTCAGGGGAAAAACTGTTTTTT
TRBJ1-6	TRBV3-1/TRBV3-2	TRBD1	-	CASSPETGGFWVSPLHF	TGTGCCAGCAGCCCCGAGACAGGGGGATTCTGGGTTTCACCCCTCCACTTT
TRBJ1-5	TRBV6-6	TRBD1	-	CASSRAGTGFLSDQPQHF	TGTGCCAGCAGCCGAGCCGGGACAGGGTTTTTATCGGATCAGCCCCAGCATTTT
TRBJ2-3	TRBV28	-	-	CASISGASTDTQYF	TGTGCCAGCATCTCGGGAGCTAGCACAGATACGCAGTATTTT
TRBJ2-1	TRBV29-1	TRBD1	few	CSVGTVNYNEQFF	TGCAGCGTCGGGACAGTGAATTACAATGAGCAGTTCTTC
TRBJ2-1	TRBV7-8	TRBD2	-	CASSHAHQTSGEGNEQFF	TGTGCCAGCAGCCACGCCCATCAGACTAGCGGGGAGGGGAATGAGCAGTTCTTC
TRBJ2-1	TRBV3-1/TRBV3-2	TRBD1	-	CASSQTAGQGYNEQFF	TGTGCCAGCAGCCAAACCGCGGGACAGGGATACAATGAGCAGTTCTTC
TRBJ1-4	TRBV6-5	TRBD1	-	CASSLDRANEKLFF	TGTGCCAGCAGTTTAGACAGGGCTAATGAAAAACTGTTTTTT
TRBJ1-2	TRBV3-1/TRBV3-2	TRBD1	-	CASSQDNRGHGYTF	TGTGCCAGCAGCCAAGATAACAGGGGGCATGGCTACACCTTC
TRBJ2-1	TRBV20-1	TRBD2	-	CSASASGLMDNEQFF	TGCAGTGCTAGTGCTAGCGGACTGATGGACAATGAGCAGTTCTTC
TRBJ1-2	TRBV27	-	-	CASSLWSGDGYTF	TGTGCCAGCAGTTTATGGTCAGGGGACGGCTACACCTTC
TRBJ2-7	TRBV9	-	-	CASSVSPQGHEQYF	TGTGCCAGCAGCGTATCTCCACAGGGCCACGAGCAGTACTTC
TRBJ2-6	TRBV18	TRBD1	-	CASSPNRDSKVSGANVLTF	TGTGCCAGCTCACCTAACCGGGACAGTAAAGTCTCTGGGGCCAACGTCCTGACTTTC
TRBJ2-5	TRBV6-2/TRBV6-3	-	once	CASSYGLFGQETQYF	TGTGCCAGCAGTTACGGGTTATTCGGACAGGAGACCCAGTACTTC